The 13 T cell receptor beta chains given below trace back to one sample, sequenced in a study of cytomegalovirus exposure and HLA in healthy donors. The study ran its PCR with 60 Vbeta and 13 Jbeta primers. Sequencing was performed with immunoSEQ multiplex PCR; in TCRdb, only in-frame clones are kept and a portion is missing. The table has some 220,000 clones, around 80% seen once. Material: PBMCs. Every receptor here comes from a woman aged 60-70 years in good health and CMV-seropositive.

The genes are TRBV11-2 and TRBJ2-3, with TRBD2 matching 15 bases. J was trimmed by 3 bases and V by 5 bases; bases with no gene match: 6. Germline V lookup: CDR1 SGHAT, CDR2 FQNNGV. The CDR3 is made up of 17 amino acids. The CDR3 loop reads CASSRRGTSGGTDTQYF. The CDR3, as DNA: TGTGCCAGCAGCCGGAGGGGGACTAGCGGGGGGACAGATACGCAGTATTTT.

The V gene is TRBV6-5, the J gene TRBJ2-7, with D possibly being TRBD2 (5 bases). V gave up 2 bases and J gave up 7 bases, with 15 bases separating them. The CDR3 runs to 14 residues. Germline V gives CDR1 MNHEY, CDR2 SVGAGI. CDR3 amino acids: CASSYGLRGWEQYF. Here the CDR3 DNA reads TGTGCCAGCAGTTACGGGCTACGAGGGTGGGAGCAGTACTTC.

V and J are TRBV28 and TRBJ2-3, with D perhaps TRBD2 (6 bases). This CDR3 contains 15 residues. The germline V gene has CDR1 MDHEN and CDR2 SYDVKM. V dropped 4 bases and J dropped 4 bases, with 15 bases sitting between them. The CDR3 is CASSWRARAADTQYF. CDR3 nucleotides: TGTGCCAGCAGTTGGAGGGCCCGGGCAGCAGATACGCAGTATTTT.

This clone was picked up a small number of times. In the same sample, other DNA sequences code for this CDR3. J is TRBJ2-7 and V is TRBV28, with D uncertain. CDR1 is MDHEN, CDR2 SYDVKM, per germline. The CDR3 has 13 residues. V lost 2 bases, J lost 2 bases, and 7 bases lay in between. The CDR3 DNA sequence: TGTGCCAGCAGTTTAGGGCAGACCTACGAGCAGTACTTC. It translates to CASSLGQTYEQYF.

CDR3 sequence (DNA): TGTGCCAGCTCACCACCTTGGGACAAGGGAATTACCTACGAGCAGTACTTC. As protein: CASSPPWDKGITYEQYF. The chain has TRBV18 and TRBJ2-7; TRBD1 might be the D (6 bases). The CDR3 is 17 residues long. Trimming pared 0 bases from V and 2 bases from J, leaving 17 bases between. Per germline, CDR1 KGHSH and CDR2 LQKENI.

J is TRBJ2-2 and V is TRBV28; 8 bases are shared with TRBD1. There are 15 residues in the CDR3. V lost 6 bases to trimming and J lost 7 bases; unmatched junction nucleotides: 10. Germline V lookup: CDR1 MDHEN, CDR2 SYDVKM. In nucleotides, the CDR3 is TGTGCCAGCAGCCGCACGACAGGGGTCGGCGGGGAGCTGTTTTTT. Protein: CASSRTTGVGGELFF. Using reference TRBV28 and TRBJ2-2 for the parts outside the CDR3, the full variable domain is DVKVTQSSRYLVKRTGEKVFLECVQDMDHENMFWYRQDPGLGLRLIYFSYDVKMKEKGDIPEGYSVSREKKERFSLILESASTNQTSMYLCASSRTTGVGGELFFGEGSRLTVL.

The V gene is TRBV7-2, the J gene TRBJ2-1, with D possibly being TRBD2 (5 bases). CDR3 length: 14 residues. The germline gives CDR1 SGHTA, CDR2 FQGNSA. The ends were cut back, 2 bases at V and 1 base at J, with 6 bases in the middle. This CDR3 reads CASSLQRSYNEQFF. The CDR3 DNA reads TGTGCCAGCAGCTTACAGCGGTCCTACAATGAGCAGTTCTTC.

The rearrangement joins TRBV15 to TRBJ2-5; the D gene is possibly TRBD2 (6 bases). The CDR3 is 15 amino acids. Trimming left V 0 bases short and J 4 bases short, with 12 bases between. In germline, CDR1 is LNHNV, CDR2 YYDKDF (reference sequence). The CDR3 loop reads CATSRDSGVGETQYF. The CDR3 DNA sequence: TGTGCCACCAGCAGAGATTCGGGGGTGGGAGAGACCCAGTACTTC.

This clone has more than one count but fewer than ten. Distinct nucleotide sequences in the sample also encode this CDR3. The rearrangement links TRBV2 to TRBJ2-5; D is possibly TRBD1 (6 bases). This CDR3 comprises 13 residues. Germline-derived CDR1 and CDR2 are SNHLY and FYNNEI. The germline V and J ends were trimmed by 6 bases and 2 bases, with 10 bases remaining between them. DNA of the CDR3: TGTGCCAGCAGCTGGACAGATCAAGAGACCCAGTACTTC. The encoded protein is CASSWTDQETQYF.

The chain uses TRBV19 and TRBJ1-5, with unresolved D. There are 12 residues in the CDR3. V gave up 6 bases and J gave up 8 bases, with 11 bases separating them. Germline CDR1 reads LNHDA; CDR2 reads SQIVND (reference sequence). The CDR3 sequence: CASSRVGEPQHF. As DNA, the CDR3 is TGTGCCAGTAGCCGGGTTGGAGAGCCCCAGCATTTT.

The chain combines TRBV11-3 with TRBJ2-5, with 15 bases matching TRBD2. Germline V lookup: CDR1 SGHNT, CDR2 YENEEA. The CDR3 runs to 18 residues. V dropped 4 bases and J dropped 0; count of bases not matched to a gene: 6. CDR3 sequence (DNA): TGTGCCAGCAGCTCCGGACTAGCGGGAGGGACCTACCAAGAGACCCAGTACTTC. This sequence encodes CASSSGLAGGTYQETQYF.

V usage is TRBV18 and J usage is TRBJ2-7; the match to TRBD2 covers 12 bases. The germline V gene encodes CDR1 KGHSH and CDR2 LQKENI. Trimming cost V 2 bases and J 7 bases; bases outside gene matches: 9. The CDR3 sequence is 16 residues long. CDR3 sequence (DNA): TGTGCCAGCTCACCAGAGACTAGCGGGAGAGCGAGGGAGCAGTACTTC. Translated, it gives CASSPETSGRAREQYF.

The chain is built from TRBV6-4 and TRBJ2-5; 11 nucleotides line up with TRBD2. Germline CDR1 is MRHNA and CDR2 is SNTAGT. The CDR3 contains 13 residues. After removal of 6 bases from V and 5 bases from J, the junction contained 2 bases not matched to a gene. The CDR3 region is CASSTSGGETQYF. As DNA, the CDR3 is TGTGCCAGCAGCACTAGCGGGGGTGAGACCCAGTACTTC.